The rows below give T cell receptor beta chains drawn from one sample of a study of T cell therapy after organ transplantation. TCRdb's table, derived via immunoSEQ multiplex PCR, lists solely in-frame clones and lacks some. Of several thousand clones detected, around 74% appear once; the ten largest clones hold about 30%. Antigen specificity for these receptors is unknown. The material was CD8+ T cells from blood, obtained after autologous CMV-specific T cell therapy. Source of these receptors: a human patient who had received a solid organ transplant and had CMV disease. Some T cells may have originated in the graft donor. Each CDR3 is given with its conserved first and last residue. The order of the fields is D gene, J gene, clone size, V gene, CDR3 protein, CDR3 DNA. D genes are given only for firm matches. Clone size is shown for a subset of rows, as once, few, many or a class of expanded clone.

- TRBJ2-7 - TRBV6-5 CASTKTVDSSYEQYF TGTGCCAGCACTAAGACGGTAGACTCTTCCTACGAGCAGTACTTC
- TRBJ2-7 - TRBV7-9 CASSEAVYEQYF TGTGCCAGCAGTGAAGCGGTATACGAGCAGTACTTC
- TRBJ2-4 - TRBV19 CASSTLTGSKNIQYF TGTGCCAGTAGTACCCTCACAGGGTCCAAAAACATTCAGTACTTC
- TRBJ2-7 - TRBV7-9 CASSHPRAEQYF TGTGCCAGCAGCCATCCCCGGGCCGAGCAGTACTTC
TRBD1 TRBJ1-1 - TRBV28 CASRMDRVYPEAFF TGTGCCAGCAGGATGGACAGGGTTTACCCTGAAGCTTTCTTT
- TRBJ2-5 - TRBV7-7 CASGLSSAQETQYF TGTGCCAGCGGCCTTAGTAGCGCCCAAGAGACCCAGTACTTC
TRBD1 TRBJ2-3 once TRBV27 CASSLSPTGSITDTQYF TGTGCCAGCAGTTTATCTCCGACAGGGAGCATCACAGATACGCAGTATTTT
TRBD2 TRBJ2-5 - TRBV9 CASSDVSGRGETQYF TGTGCCAGCAGCGATGTGAGCGGGAGAGGGGAGACCCAGTACTTC
TRBD1 TRBJ2-7 - TRBV4-3 CASSQADTGQGASYEQYF TGCGCCAGCAGCCAAGCGGACACCGGACAGGGGGCAAGCTACGAGCAGTACTTC
- TRBJ2-7 - TRBV7-2 CASSLAMIRASSYEQYF TGTGCCAGCAGCTTAGCTATGATCCGGGCTAGCTCCTACGAGCAGTACTTC
TRBD1 TRBJ2-7 medium-sized TRBV4-3 CASSHDGQGSYEQYF TGCGCCAGCAGCCATGACGGACAGGGGAGCTACGAGCAGTACTTC
- TRBJ2-7 - TRBV2 CASSGGGLSYEQYF TGTGCCAGCAGTGGTGGGGGGCTCTCCTACGAGCAGTACTTC
- TRBJ1-2 - TRBV7-4 CASSLGNYGYTF TGTGCCAGCAGCTTAGGGAACTATGGCTACACCTTC
- TRBJ2-7 once TRBV28 CASSYDGYEQYF TGTGCCAGCAGTTATGACGGATACGAGCAGTACTTC
TRBD2 TRBJ2-7 - TRBV27 CASSLVSGSYEQYF TGTGCCAGCAGTCTTGTTAGCGGGAGTTACGAGCAGTACTTC
TRBD1 TRBJ1-2 once TRBV6-5 CASSYSKTGQGYGYTF TGTGCCAGCAGTTACTCGAAAACGGGACAGGGGTATGGCTACACCTTC
- TRBJ1-1 once TRBV18 CASSPGREMLNTEAFF TGTGCCAGCTCACCAGGAAGGGAAATGTTGAACACTGAAGCTTTCTTT
- TRBJ2-7 few TRBV5-6 CASSLYPAEYEQYF TGTGCCAGCAGCTTGTATCCAGCGGAATACGAGCAGTACTTC
- TRBJ2-1 once TRBV6-5 CASSYGQSSYNEQFF TGTGCCAGCAGTTACGGACAGAGCTCCTACAATGAGCAGTTCTTC
- TRBJ1-2 medium-sized TRBV6-4 CASSEFQGTNYGYTF TGTGCCAGCAGTGAGTTCCAGGGGACTAACTATGGCTACACCTTC
- TRBJ1-5 - TRBV6-5 CASSYSAPNQPQHF TGTGCCAGCAGTTACTCGGCCCCCAATCAGCCCCAGCATTTT
TRBD1 TRBJ2-7 - TRBV2 CARSLDRGRSYEQYF TGTGCCAGATCGTTGGACAGGGGCCGTTCCTACGAGCAGTACTTC
TRBD2 TRBJ2-7 once TRBV27 CASSYWGRAGGYEQYF TGTGCCAGCAGTTATTGGGGGAGGGCCGGAGGCTACGAGCAGTACTTC
TRBD1 TRBJ2-1 - TRBV5-6 CASRDQTGYNEQFF TGTGCCAGCAGGGACCAGACAGGGTACAATGAGCAGTTCTTC
TRBD1 TRBJ2-3 - TRBV13 CASSPGTGSTDTQYF TGTGCCAGCAGCCCCGGGACAGGGAGCACAGATACGCAGTATTTT
TRBD1 TRBJ2-6 - TRBV7-9 CASSFGTGPPGANVLTF TGTGCCAGCAGCTTTGGGACAGGGCCGCCTGGGGCCAACGTCCTGACTTTC
- TRBJ2-2 - TRBV5-4 CASSLRARGTGELFF TGTGCCAGCAGCCTCCGGGCGCGCGGCACCGGGGAGCTGTTTTTT
- TRBJ2-1 few TRBV6-5 CASSYPTAGLNEQFF TGTGCCAGCAGTTACCCAACGGCGGGGCTAAATGAGCAGTTCTTC
- TRBJ2-7 few TRBV7-9 CASSSLEGGNSYEQYF TGTGCCAGCAGCTCCCTAGAGGGCGGTAACTCCTACGAGCAGTACTTC
TRBD1 TRBJ1-3 once TRBV7-9 CASSFRTGHSGNTIYF TGTGCCAGCAGCTTTAGGACAGGTCACTCTGGAAACACCATATATTTT
- TRBJ1-1 medium-sized TRBV27 CASSLRIMNTEAFF TGTGCCAGCAGTTTAAGGATTATGAACACTGAAGCTTTCTTT
- TRBJ1-2 - TRBV10-3 CAISDLDFGDYGYTF TGTGCCATCAGTGACTTAGATTTCGGGGACTATGGCTACACCTTC
- TRBJ2-3 few TRBV9 CASNPLRRIYADTQYF TGTGCCAGCAACCCCCTTCGGAGGATCTACGCAGATACGCAGTATTTT
TRBD1 TRBJ2-3 - TRBV15 CATRQGAIDTQYF TGTGCCACCAGACAGGGGGCTATAGATACGCAGTATTTT
- TRBJ2-5 medium-sized TRBV5-1 CASSLQDPETQYF TGCGCCAGCAGCCTACAGGATCCGGAGACCCAGTACTTC